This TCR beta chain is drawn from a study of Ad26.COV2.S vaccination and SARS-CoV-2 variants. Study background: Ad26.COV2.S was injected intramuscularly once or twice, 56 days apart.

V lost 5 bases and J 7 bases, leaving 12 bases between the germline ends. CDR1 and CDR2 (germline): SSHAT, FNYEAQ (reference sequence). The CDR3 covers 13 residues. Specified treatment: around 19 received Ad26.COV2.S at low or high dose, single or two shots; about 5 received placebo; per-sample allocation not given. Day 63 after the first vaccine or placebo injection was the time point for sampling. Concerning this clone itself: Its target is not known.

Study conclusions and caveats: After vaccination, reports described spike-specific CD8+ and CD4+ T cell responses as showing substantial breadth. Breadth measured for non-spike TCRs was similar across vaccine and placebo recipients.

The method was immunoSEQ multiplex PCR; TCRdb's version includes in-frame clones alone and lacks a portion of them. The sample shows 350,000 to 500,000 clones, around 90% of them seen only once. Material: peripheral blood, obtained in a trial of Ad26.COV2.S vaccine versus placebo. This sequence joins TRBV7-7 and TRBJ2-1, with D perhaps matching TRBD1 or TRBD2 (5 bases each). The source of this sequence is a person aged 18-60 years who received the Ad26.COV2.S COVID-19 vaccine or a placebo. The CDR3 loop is CASSQGTTNEQFF. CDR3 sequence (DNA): TGTGCCAGCAGCCAAGGGACCACTAATGAGCAGTTCTTC.